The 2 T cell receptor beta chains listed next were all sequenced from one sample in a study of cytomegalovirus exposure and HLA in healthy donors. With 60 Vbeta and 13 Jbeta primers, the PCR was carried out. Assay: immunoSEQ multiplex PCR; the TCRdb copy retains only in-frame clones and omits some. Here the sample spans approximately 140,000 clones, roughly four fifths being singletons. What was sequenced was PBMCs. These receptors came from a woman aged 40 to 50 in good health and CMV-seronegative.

For the CDR3, the DNA is TGTGCCAGCAGCCAGACTAGCGGGGTGTACCAAGAGACCCAGTACTTC. Its protein product is CASSQTSGVYQETQYF. This rearrangement joins TRBV11-2 to TRBJ2-5; 11 positions match TRBD2. The CDR3 is 16 amino acids. The V and J ends lost 5 bases and 0 bases, in that order; junction bases with no gene match: 5. Germline V gene sequence: CDR1 SGHAT, CDR2 FQNNGV.

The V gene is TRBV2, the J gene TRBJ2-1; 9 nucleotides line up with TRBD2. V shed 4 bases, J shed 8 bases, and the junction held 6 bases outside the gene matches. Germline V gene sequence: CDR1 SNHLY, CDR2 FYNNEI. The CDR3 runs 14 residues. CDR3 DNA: TGTGCCAGCAGTGTAGCGGGAGTTTTTGATGAGCAGTTCTTC. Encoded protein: CASSVAGVFDEQFF.